This T cell receptor (beta chain) is from a study of post-analysis software for immune sequencing data. Background on the study: Included courses were relapsing-remitting and secondary progressive multiple sclerosis; progressive-relapsing multiple sclerosis was also included. Study outcomes and limitations: F measure grouped same-batch samples tightly together. Multiple sclerosis patients had significantly lower normalized Chao1 diversity than controls. About five TRBV segments, including TRBV5-6, TRBV5-1 and TRBV20-1, were more frequent in patients than controls.

The TCR beta cDNA libraries carried unique molecular identifiers. MiXCR, applied by TCRdb to the PCR reads, yields one record per CDR3 protein. The sample has around 250,000 distinct CDR3 sequences; 30% to 45% are singletons. Germline V gene sequence: CDR1 MNHNY, CDR2 SVGAGI (reference sequence). The CDR3 runs 12 residues. Concerning this clonotype itself: The antigen is unknown.

The sample comprised blood. This chain uses TRBV6-6 with TRBJ2-5; perhaps TRBD1 as D (6 bases). The J call may be mistaken, given a closer DNA end match to TRBJ2-7. The TCR sequence derives from a girl aged 5 to 17 with multiple sclerosis. The CDR3 nucleotides are TGTGCCAGCAGAGGCAGGGGCCACGAGCAGTACTTC. Translation: CASRGRGHEQYF.